This entry lists 2 T cell receptor beta chains sequenced from one sample in a study of blood T cell repertoires in COVID-19. Produced via immunoSEQ multiplex PCR; TCRdb's table is partial and in-frame only. This repertoire shows about 270,000 clones, around nine tenths found once; its top ten account for approximately 9%. Specimen: peripheral blood. The receptors derive from a man aged 35 to 55 with active or convalescent COVID-19.

This clone turned up a few times. J is TRBJ1-1 and V is TRBV7-9, with D possibly being TRBD1 (5 bases). The CDR3 runs to 14 residues. V was shortened by 3 bases and J by 1 base, with 9 bases between the two germline ends. The germline gives CDR1 SEHNR, CDR2 FQNEAQ (reference sequence). CDR3 amino acids: CASSFLGGNTEAFF. CDR3 DNA: TGTGCCAGCAGCTTCCTGGGGGGGAACACTGAAGCTTTCTTT.

The rearrangement links TRBV18 to TRBJ2-3; TRBD1 might be the D (5 bases). The CDR3 totals 15 residues. The V gene lost 0 bases and the J gene lost 2 bases, with 9 bases spanning the gap. Germline V gene data show CDR1 as KGHSH and CDR2 as LQKENI. The CDR3 loop is CASSPPGRNTDTQYF. In DNA form, the CDR3 reads TGTGCCAGCTCACCACCGGGGCGGAACACAGATACGCAGTATTTT.